Listed below are T cell receptor beta chains from one sample, sequenced in a study of CD8 T cells in ankylosing spondylitis. TCRdb passed the 5' RACE reads through MiXCR, listing each CDR3 protein once. Among 36,000 or so distinct CDR3 sequences, about 5.5% were seen once, and the ten largest hold less than 15%. What was sequenced was blood, either unsorted or a sorted T cell fraction (not recorded which). The receptor set was obtained from a male donor with ankylosing spondylitis or in good health (not recorded which). Both conserved end residues are part of each CDR3. The D gene is left open where the match is weak. Clone size, where shown, is once, few, many, or a class for clones that have expanded.

j_gene,d_gene,v_gene,abundance,CDR3aa,CDR3nt
TRBJ2-1,-,TRBV4-2,-,CASSPTPDGAKYNEQFF,TGTGCCAGCAGCCCAACTCCGGACGGGGCAAAGTACAATGAGCAGTTCTTC
TRBJ2-2,TRBD2,TRBV12-3/TRBV12-4,many,CASSATSGGAGELFF,TGTGCCAGCAGTGCGACTAGCGGGGGGGCCGGGGAGCTGTTTTTT
TRBJ2-1,TRBD2,TRBV20-1,many,CSARRGLAGGREQFF,TGCAGTGCTAGAAGGGGACTAGCGGGAGGACGTGAGCAGTTCTTC
TRBJ1-1,-,TRBV18,many,CASSPLRAGGIPEAFF,TGTGCCAGCTCACCCTTAAGGGCCGGGGGGATACCTGAAGCTTTCTTT
TRBJ1-2,-,TRBV20-1,many,CSARRDNLLNYGYTF,TGCAGTGCTAGGCGGGACAACCTACTTAACTATGGCTACACCTTC
TRBJ2-7,TRBD2,TRBV4-3,many,CASSQDLGSGATYEQYF,TGCGCCAGCAGCCAAGATCTTGGTAGCGGGGCAACCTACGAGCAGTACTTC
TRBJ2-3,TRBD2,TRBV5-1,many,CASSWGLASDTQYF,TGCGCCAGCAGCTGGGGACTAGCCTCAGATACGCAGTATTTT
TRBJ2-3,-,TRBV6-5,many,CASGRATDTQYF,TGTGCCAGTGGCAGGGCTACAGATACGCAGTATTTT
TRBJ2-2,TRBD2,TRBV7-2,many,CASSLTTSGRGELFF,TGTGCCAGCAGCTTGACAACTAGCGGGCGAGGGGAGCTGTTTTTT
TRBJ2-2,TRBD2,TRBV5-1,many,CASSPAGELTGELFF,TGCGCCAGCAGCCCAGCGGGAGAGTTGACCGGGGAGCTGTTTTTT